The T cell receptor (beta chain) under discussion was sequenced for a study of shared clonotypes between healthy human individuals. Regarding the study as a whole: Generally, estimated richness proved larger in naive subsets than it did in memory subsets.

The CDR3 contains 12 residues. V was trimmed by 7 bases and J by 3 bases, leaving 10 bases between them. Germline CDR1 SGHTS, CDR2 YDEGEE. Only in-frame clones appear in the TCRdb table, and some are missing; sequencing was by immunoSEQ multiplex PCR. In the table there are about 2.3 million clones, about 92% of which are singletons. As to this clone: The antigen is undetermined.

The clonotype originates from a man younger than 30 in good health. Some clones in this sample may be carry-over from other donors' samples. Specimen: naive CD4+ T cells from PBMCs. Subset here: CD45RA+ positively selected. V is TRBV5-8 and J is TRBJ1-2; the D is unclear. The CDR3 bases are TGTGCCAGCCGGCTGAGCGACTATGGCTACACCTTC. Protein: CASRLSDYGYTF.